These 20 T cell receptor beta chains came from one sample sequenced in a study of CD8 T cells in ankylosing spondylitis. Study-wide results and caveats: A TCR beta motif made of 7 to 9 highly homologous variants seemed typical of ankylosing spondylitis blood.

TCRdb re-called the 5' RACE reads through MiXCR, storing one row per CDR3 protein. The sample shows approximately 400,000 distinct CDR3 sequences, roughly 15% of them seen only once. The antigens these receptors bind are not known. The sample comprised blood, either unsorted or a sorted T cell fraction (not recorded which). These receptors all come from a male donor with ankylosing spondylitis.

This rearrangement joins TRBV5-1 to TRBJ2-4, with D possibly TRBD1 on 5 matching bases. V gave up 4 bases and J gave up 0 bases, with 14 bases separating them. Germline CDR1 and CDR2: SGHRS and YFSETQ. There are 16 residues in the CDR3. The DNA of the CDR3 is TGCGCCAGCAGCGAACAGGATTGGCTAGCCAAAAACATTCAGTACTTC. It specifies CASSEQDWLAKNIQYF. Supplemented by reference TRBV5-1 and TRBJ2-4, the full variable domain reads KAGVTQTPRYLIKTRGQQVTLSCSPISGHRSVSWYQQTPGQGLQFLFEYFSETQRNKGNFPGRFSGRQFSNSRSEMNVSTLELGDSALYLCASSEQDWLAKNIQYFGAGTRLSVL.

This clonotype came up a few times. The chain joins TRBV5-6 to TRBJ1-6; a weak D match, TRBD1 (5 bases). Germline loops: CDR1 SGHDT, CDR2 YYEEEE. V was cut by 6 bases and J by 4 bases, with 11 bases left in between. CDR3 length: 14 amino acids. The DNA of the CDR3 is TGTGCCAGCAAAGTGCAGGGATATAATTCACCCCTCCACTTT. Protein product: CASKVQGYNSPLHF.

This clonotype was seen only a few times. The genes are TRBV20-1 and TRBJ1-2; 9 bases match TRBD1. Germline lookup yields CDR1 DFQATT and CDR2 SNEGSKA (reference sequence). The CDR3 runs to 14 residues. The ends lost 5 bases at V and 6 bases at J; junction bases unmatched: 10. CDR3 coding DNA: TGCAGTGCTCCCACAGTACAGGGGGCCCATGGCTACACCTTC. Protein: CSAPTVQGAHGYTF.

The chain joins TRBV2 to TRBJ2-1, with a weak D call TRBD2 (5 bases). Germline V gene data show CDR1 as SNHLY and CDR2 as FYNNEI. This CDR3 spans 15 amino acids. V lost 7 bases and J 8 bases, leaving 21 bases between the germline ends. The CDR3 coding sequence is TGTGCCAGCAAGCGGTTGGACCGGAAAGCGGATGAGCAGTTCTTC. Translating it yields CASKRLDRKADEQFF. The variable domain in full, completed from reference TRBV2 and TRBJ2-1, reads EPEVTQTPSHQVTQMGQEVILRCVPISNHLYFYWYRQILGQKVEFLVSFYNNEISEKSEIFDDQFSVERPDGSNFTLKIRSTKLEDSAMYFCASKRLDRKADEQFFGPGTRLTVL.

As for this clonotype: The germline gene is not matched at one end of the junction; a read error may be the cause. This sequence joins TRBV7-9 and TRBJ2-1, with a possible D match to TRBD2 (6 bases). This CDR3 comprises 12 residues. The germline V gene has CDR1 SEHNR and CDR2 FQNEAQ (reference sequence). The CDR3 region is CASSLDGRRYTF. Written as DNA, the CDR3 is TGTGCCAGCAGCTTAGATGGGAGGAGATACACTTTC.

This clonotype has just a few counts. The chain employs TRBV20-1 and TRBJ1-1, with D possibly being TRBD1 (5 bases). Per germline, CDR1 DFQATT and CDR2 SNEGSKA (reference sequence). CDR3 size: 13 residues. Deletions cut 5 bases from V and 0 bases from J, with 10 bases between. The CDR3 coding sequence is TGCAGTGCTTCCCAGGGAATGAACACTGAAGCTTTCTTT. This gives the protein CSASQGMNTEAFF.

This clonotype was recorded only once. The V and J genes are TRBV28 and TRBJ2-7; 9 nucleotides align to TRBD1. V was clipped by 7 bases and J by 3 bases; unmatched bases: 1. The CDR3 consists of 12 residues. Germline V gives CDR1 MDHEN, CDR2 SYDVKM. The CDR3 spells CASMGQGYEQYF. For the CDR3, the DNA is TGTGCCAGCATGGGACAGGGCTACGAGCAGTACTTC.

The chain links TRBV27 to TRBJ1-2; 11 bases fit TRBD1. CDR1 and CDR2 from the germline V gene are MNHEY and SMNVEV (reference sequence). Trimming cost V 8 bases and J 8 bases; bases outside gene matches: 16. The CDR3 runs 16 residues. CDR3 in DNA: TGTGCCAGCCGGGGGACAGGGGGAGGTCGAGCCCAGGGCTACACCTTC. It yields the protein CASRGTGGGRAQGYTF.

This clonotype was recorded a few times. The chain links TRBV20-1 to TRBJ2-1, with 11 positions matching TRBD1. The V and J ends lost 0 bases and 7 bases, in that order; junction bases with no gene match: 8. CDR3 size: 16 residues. Per the germline V gene, CDR1 is DFQATT and CDR2 is SNEGSKA (reference sequence). CDR3 DNA sequence: TGCAGTGCTAGAGATCGTGGGACAGGGGGTCCAAATGAGCAGTTCTTC. The encoded protein is CSARDRGTGGPNEQFF.

The chain has TRBV20-1 and TRBJ2-4; tentatively, D is TRBD2 (5 bases). V gave up 4 bases and J gave up 8 bases, with 15 bases separating them. This CDR3 comprises 13 residues. In germline, CDR1 is DFQATT, CDR2 SNEGSKA (reference sequence). The CDR3 here is CSANVEGRDIQYF. In DNA, the CDR3 is TGCAGTGCTAATGTCGAGGGCCGCGACATTCAGTACTTC.

The chain employs TRBV6-5 and TRBJ2-7; no firm D call. The CDR3 runs 13 residues. The ends were cut back, 2 bases at V and 0 bases at J, with 5 bases in the middle. CDR1 is MNHEY, CDR2 SVGAGI, per germline. The CDR3 nucleotides read TGTGCCAGCAGTTACGGTTACTCCTACGAGCAGTACTTC. It codes for CASSYGYSYEQYF.

This clonotype was counted between two and nine times. This rearrangement joins TRBV7-6 to TRBJ2-1, with 10 bases identical to TRBD2. The length of the CDR3 is 14 residues. The V gene end was trimmed by 8 bases and the J gene end by 5 bases; junction bases not matched to a gene: 6. CDR1 is SGHVS, CDR2 FNYEAQ, per germline. CDR3 residues: CASSGLAPNNEQFF. In DNA form, the CDR3 reads TGTGCCAGCTCGGGACTAGCGCCCAACAATGAGCAGTTCTTC.

This clonotype was seen ten or more times. The V and J genes are TRBV3-1 and TRBJ2-1, with 10 bases matching TRBD2. This CDR3 region has 16 residues. CDR1 is LGHDT, CDR2 YNNKEL, per germline (reference sequence). J was trimmed by 3 bases and V by 4 bases; bases with no gene match: 6. The CDR3 DNA sequence: TGTGCCAGCAGCCGAGCGGGAGGGCCCATCTACAATGAGCAGTTCTTC. Translation: CASSRAGGPIYNEQFF.

This chain links TRBV12-3 or TRBV12-4 with TRBJ1-1, with D unresolved. V was trimmed by 4 bases and J by 2 bases, leaving 11 bases between them. The length of the CDR3 is 14 residues. The chain's CDR3 is CASSSAGFNTEAFF. CDR3 DNA: TGTGCCAGCAGTTCAGCCGGGTTTAACACTGAAGCTTTCTTT.

This clonotype was counted only a few times. This rearrangement joins TRBV20-1 to TRBJ1-5, with 11 positions matching TRBD1. Germline trimming cut 1 base from V and 6 bases from J; bases unmatched to any gene: 2. The germline V gene encodes CDR1 DFQATT and CDR2 SNEGSKA (reference sequence). The CDR3 is 14 residues long. The CDR3, as DNA: TGCAGTGCTAGAGCCGGGACAGGGGGTCAGCCCCAGCATTTT. The encoded protein is CSARAGTGGQPQHF.

The CDR3 loop reads CASSPRPGTSGGADTQYF. For the CDR3, the DNA is TGCGCCAGCAGCCCTAGACCCGGGACTAGCGGGGGGGCAGATACGCAGTATTTT. The chain recombines TRBV5-1 with TRBJ2-3; 16 nucleotides line up with TRBD2. V shed 4 bases, J shed 4 bases, and the junction held 9 bases outside the gene matches. The germline V gene has CDR1 SGHRS and CDR2 YFSETQ. The CDR3 is 18 amino acids.

The chain carries TRBV6-1 and TRBJ2-7; 8 bases are a match to TRBD1. The V gene's germline CDR1 is MNHNS and CDR2 SASEGT. The CDR3 extends over 15 amino acids. V lost 7 bases and J lost 6; bases outside the gene matches: 14. The CDR3 spells CASNPRGQASLEQYF. As DNA, the CDR3 is TGTGCCAGCAACCCTAGGGGACAGGCCTCGCTCGAGCAGTACTTC.

This clonotype was seen only a few times. This chain joins TRBV28 and TRBJ2-3, with 8 nucleotides matching TRBD1. V was clipped by 6 bases and J by 1 base; unmatched bases: 6. CDR1 and CDR2 (germline): MDHEN, SYDVKM. CDR3 size: 15 residues. CDR3 DNA: TGTGCCAGCAGGAAGACAGGGGATGGCACAGATACGCAGTATTTT. Its protein product is CASRKTGDGTDTQYF.

The chain uses TRBV5-1 and TRBJ2-5; possible D gene TRBD2, 6 bases. The CDR3 is 14 amino acids. Trimming left V 4 bases short and J 2 bases short, with 12 bases between. Germline loops: CDR1 SGHRS, CDR2 YFSETQ. CDR3 protein: CASSRGTAQETQYF. The CDR3 DNA reads as TGCGCCAGCAGCCGGGGGACGGCGCAAGAGACCCAGTACTTC.

The V call is TRBV5-6, the J call TRBJ2-3; D call uncertain. Trimming removed 1 base from V and 3 bases from J, with 6 bases in between. This CDR3 has 13 amino acids. Per the germline V gene, CDR1 is SGHDT and CDR2 is YYEEEE. CDR3 sequence (DNA): TGTGCCAGCAGCTTGTGGCGGACAGATACGCAGTATTTT. Protein: CASSLWRTDTQYF. The entire variable domain, with the rest obtained from reference TRBV5-6 and TRBJ2-3, is as follows: DAGVTQSPTHLIKTRGQQVTLRCSPKSGHDTVSWYQQALGQGPQFIFQYYEEEERQRGNFPDRFSGHQFPNYSSELNVNALLLGDSALYLCASSLWRTDTQYFGPGTRLTVL.